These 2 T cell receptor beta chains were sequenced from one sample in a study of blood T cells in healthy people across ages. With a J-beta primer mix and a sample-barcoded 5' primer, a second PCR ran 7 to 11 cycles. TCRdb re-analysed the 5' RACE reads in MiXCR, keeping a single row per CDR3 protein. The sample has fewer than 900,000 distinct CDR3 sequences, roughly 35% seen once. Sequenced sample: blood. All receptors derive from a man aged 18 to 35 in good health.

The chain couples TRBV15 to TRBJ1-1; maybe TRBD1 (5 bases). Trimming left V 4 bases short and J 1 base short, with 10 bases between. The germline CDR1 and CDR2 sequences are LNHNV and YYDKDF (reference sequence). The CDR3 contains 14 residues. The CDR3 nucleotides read TGTGCCACCAGCACAAGTACAGGGAACACTGAAGCTTTCTTT. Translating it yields CATSTSTGNTEAFF.

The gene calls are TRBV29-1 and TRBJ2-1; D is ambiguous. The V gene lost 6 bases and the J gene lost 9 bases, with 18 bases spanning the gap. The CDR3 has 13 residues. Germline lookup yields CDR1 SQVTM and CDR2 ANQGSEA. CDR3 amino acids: CSVANPAESEQFF. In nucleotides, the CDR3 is TGCAGCGTGGCCAACCCGGCGGAGAGTGAGCAGTTCTTC.